This T cell receptor (beta chain) was captured in a study of T cell changes during pregnancy in multiple sclerosis. The V and J ends lost 7 bases and 3 bases respectively, with 12 bases between them. Germline values: CDR1 SQVTM, CDR2 ANQGSEA. This CDR3 region has 12 residues. This clone came up a few times. Repertoires were generated with immunoSEQ multiplex PCR, while TCRdb's copy carries only in-frame clones and drops some. The repertoire holds about 20,000 clones, 80% to 90% seen once, with approximately 12% in the top ten. The sample consisted of CD8+ T cells from peripheral blood mononuclear cells, taken in the third trimester of pregnancy. The chain combines TRBV29-1 with TRBJ1-1, with D hard to call. The receptor comes from a female donor in good health, enrolled as a control in a pregnancy study. The CDR3 DNA reads as TGCAGCGCTCGGGTTTCGGACACTGAAGCTTTCTTT. It yields the protein CSARVSDTEAFF.